This T cell receptor (beta chain) derives from a study of identifying expanded T cells in peripheral blood. The germline V and J ends were trimmed by 1 base and 0 bases, with 10 bases remaining between them. CDR3 length: 16 amino acids. Germline V gives CDR1 MGHRA, CDR2 YSYEKL. The table came from immunoSEQ multiplex PCR; TCRdb's copy has only in-frame clones and leaves some out. Of about 100,000 clones in the sample, over 75% were seen once. Points on this clone: Its antigen remains unidentified.

General study results and limits: Differentially abundant clones: 0.95 to 1.5 between replicates, about 16 at two to three weeks, around 19 at four. Clone count variance between roughly 2-week samples rose with total template count.

The V gene is TRBV4-1, the J gene TRBJ2-1; no firm D call. Sequencing was performed on blood. This TCR derives from a person aged 18 to 75 in good health. The CDR3 protein is CASSQGSQSSYNEQFF. The DNA of the CDR3 is TGCGCCAGCAGCCAAGGAAGTCAAAGCTCCTACAATGAGCAGTTCTTC.